The 22 T cell receptor beta chains below were found in one sample sequenced in a study of T cell changes during pregnancy in multiple sclerosis. The repertoire was sequenced with immunoSEQ multiplex PCR; TCRdb's copy has only in-frame clones and lacks some. The sample has over 55,000 clones; roughly nine tenths are singletons. Material: peripheral blood, obtained in the first trimester of pregnancy. These receptors came from a female donor with multiple sclerosis, enrolled in a pregnancy study.

The chain has TRBV9 and TRBJ2-2; D uncertain. The germline CDR1 and CDR2 sequences are SGDLS and YYNGEE. Trimming took 0 bases from V and 1 from J, leaving 16 bases between them. CDR3 length equals 18 residues. The CDR3 sequence: CASSVDRSLLRNTGELFF. CDR3 in DNA: TGTGCCAGCAGCGTAGATCGAAGCTTATTGCGGAACACCGGGGAGCTGTTTTTT.

The V gene is TRBV27, the J gene TRBJ1-1, with 8 bases identical to TRBD1. This CDR3 has 14 residues. The germline gives CDR1 MNHEY, CDR2 SMNVEV (reference sequence). V lost 6 bases and J lost 6; bases outside the gene matches: 9. CDR3 loop: CASSDRQGSAEAFF. CDR3 DNA sequence: TGTGCCAGCAGCGACCGACAGGGGAGCGCTGAAGCTTTCTTT.

The chain has TRBV5-1 and TRBJ2-3; the match to TRBD2 covers 10 bases. Germline V lookup: CDR1 SGHRS, CDR2 YFSETQ. Trimming at V came to 5 bases and at J to 2 bases, leaving 5 bases not matched to a gene. The CDR3 contains 15 residues. CDR3 sequence: CASSSLAGYTDTQYF. The CDR3 region has the DNA TGCGCCAGCAGTTCACTAGCGGGGTACACAGATACGCAGTATTTT.

In regard to this clone: One end of the junction does not line up with germline, which may come from a read error. CDR3 sequence (DNA): TGTGCCAGCAGCTACTTGGTCGGGAGGCTGGTCTATGGCTACACCTTC. Translating it yields CASSYLVGRLVYGYTF. The chain combines TRBV6-5 with TRBJ1-2; D gene ambiguous. The CDR3 has 16 amino acids. Germline values: CDR1 MNHEY, CDR2 SVGAGI.

The chain employs TRBV28 and TRBJ2-7, with 8 bases aligning to TRBD1. Trimming took 4 bases from V and 7 from J; bases not matched to a gene: 6. The CDR3 spans 13 residues. Germline loops: CDR1 MDHEN, CDR2 SYDVKM. The DNA of the CDR3 is TGTGCCAGCAGTTCCAGGGGGCTCGGGGAGCAGTACTTC. This sequence encodes CASSSRGLGEQYF.

The rearrangement links TRBV30 to TRBJ1-2; the match to TRBD1 covers 7 bases. The CDR3 has 13 residues. The germline gives CDR1 GTSNPN, CDR2 SVGIG (reference sequence). The V gene end was trimmed by 3 bases and the J gene end by 3 bases; junction bases not matched to a gene: 4. CDR3 protein: CAWSQQGHYGYTF. The CDR3, as DNA: TGTGCCTGGAGCCAACAGGGGCACTATGGCTACACCTTC.

This chain links TRBV2 with TRBJ1-2, with TRBD1 as a possible D gene (6 bases). The CDR3 is 13 residues long. The ends were cut back, 9 bases at V and 0 bases at J, with 11 bases in the middle. Germline-derived CDR1 and CDR2 are SNHLY and FYNNEI. The CDR3 region has the DNA TGTGCCAGACGGGACACGGCTAACTATGGCTACACCTTC. Its protein is CARRDTANYGYTF.

The chain couples TRBV4-2 to TRBJ1-5, with D hard to call. The CDR3 totals 18 residues. V lost 0 bases and J lost 6, with 21 bases in between. CDR1 is LGHNA, CDR2 YNFKEQ, per germline. CDR3: CASSQDLRGFTEAQPQHF. The CDR3, as DNA: TGTGCCAGCAGCCAAGATTTGCGTGGTTTCACCGAAGCTCAGCCCCAGCATTTT.

The chain is built from TRBV5-1 and TRBJ2-3, with TRBD1 as a possible D gene (7 bases). In germline, CDR1 is SGHRS, CDR2 YFSETQ. The CDR3 runs 16 residues. Between the trimmed V and J ends, which lost 4 bases and 1 base, there was a span of 16 bases. CDR3 nucleotide sequence: TGCGCCAGCAGCCCACCCCAGGGGGGAGGCACAGATACGCAGTATTTT. Protein: CASSPPQGGGTDTQYF. The variable domain in full, completed from reference TRBV5-1 and TRBJ2-3, reads KAGVTQTPRYLIKTRGQQVTLSCSPISGHRSVSWYQQTPGQGLQFLFEYFSETQRNKGNFPGRFSGRQFSNSRSEMNVSTLELGDSALYLCASSPPQGGGTDTQYFGPGTRLTVL.

This chain joins TRBV2 and TRBJ2-1; 15 bases match TRBD2. The ends lost 6 bases at V and 9 bases at J; junction bases unmatched: 6. Germline CDR1 reads SNHLY; CDR2 reads FYNNEI. The CDR3 consists of 15 residues. CDR3 nucleotide sequence: TGTGCCAGCAGGGGGGGACTAGCGGGAGGATCTGAGCAGTTCTTC. Amino acid sequence: CASRGGLAGGSEQFF.

This clone turned up a few times. The V gene is TRBV30, the J gene TRBJ1-1; TRBD1 might be the D (6 bases). CDR1 is GTSNPN, CDR2 SVGIG, per germline (reference sequence). There are 15 residues in the CDR3. The ends were cut back, 3 bases at V and 3 bases at J, with 17 bases in the middle. The CDR3 region has the DNA TGTGCCTGGAGAAGGTACAGGGAGACGGACACTGAAGCTTTCTTT. Protein product: CAWRRYRETDTEAFF. The whole variable domain, filled in from reference TRBV30 and TRBJ1-1, reads SQTIHQWPATLVQPVGSPLSLECTVEGTSNPNLYWYRQAAGRGLQLLFYSVGIGQISSEVPQNLSASRPQDRQFILSSKKLLLSDSGFYLCAWRRYRETDTEAFFGQGTRLTVV.

This sequence joins TRBV30 and TRBJ2-2; D may be TRBD1 (5 bases). This CDR3 has 15 residues. The V gene's germline CDR1 is GTSNPN and CDR2 SVGIG (reference sequence). Trimming removed 0 bases at V and 1 base at J, with 9 bases between. The CDR3 loop reads CAWSVPGLNTGELFF. CDR3 nucleotides: TGTGCCTGGAGTGTACCAGGGTTGAACACCGGGGAGCTGTTTTTT.

The chain recombines TRBV5-1 with TRBJ2-1; the match to TRBD2 covers 9 bases. This CDR3 is built from 14 residues. In germline, CDR1 is SGHRS, CDR2 YFSETQ. J was trimmed by 2 bases and V by 4 bases; bases with no gene match: 1. CDR3: CASSLAGTYNEQFF. The DNA for the CDR3 is TGCGCCAGCAGCCTAGCGGGAACCTACAATGAGCAGTTCTTC.

This CDR3 reads CASSLRFLNEAFF. The CDR3 DNA sequence: TGTGCCAGCAGCTTGAGATTCCTCAATGAAGCTTTCTTT. This chain connects TRBV11-1 to TRBJ1-1, with D unclear. The CDR3 is made up of 13 amino acids. Trimming removed 3 bases at V and 7 bases at J, with 12 bases between. Germline V gives CDR1 SGHAT, CDR2 FQDESV (reference sequence).

As regards this clone: Compared with germline, one end of the junction differs, possibly owing to a read error. This chain links TRBV11-2 with TRBJ2-1; 10 nucleotides align to TRBD2. CDR3 length: 15 residues. Germline loops: CDR1 SGHAT, CDR2 FQNNGV. For the CDR3, the DNA is TGTGCCAGCAGCTTGACTCGGACTAGCGGATCTGAGCGTCTCTTC. It yields the protein CASSLTRTSGSERLF.

The CDR3 region has the DNA TGTGCCAGCAGCCCCGGTTATACGAACACCGGGGAGCTGTTTTTT. It specifies CASSPGYTNTGELFF. The gene calls are TRBV7-6 and TRBJ2-2; no clear D gene. Trimming shortened V by 5 bases and J by 0 bases, and 10 bases separated the two germline ends. The CDR3 has 15 residues. Germline values: CDR1 SGHVS, CDR2 FNYEAQ.

The genes are TRBV7-8 and TRBJ2-3; 9 nucleotides agree with TRBD2. The CDR3 spans 16 residues. The germline V gene has CDR1 SGHVS and CDR2 FQNEAQ. J was trimmed by 7 bases and V by 1 base; bases with no gene match: 9. The CDR3 sequence is CASSLVGQRGENTQYF. For the CDR3, the DNA is TGTGCCAGCAGCTTAGTAGGCCAGCGGGGGGAAAATACGCAGTATTTT.

The genes are TRBV6-5 and TRBJ2-7; D unresolved. Trimming took off 8 bases at V and 4 bases at J, with 15 bases between the two ends. The CDR3 has 13 residues. CDR1 and CDR2 (germline): MNHEY, SVGAGI. CDR3 loop: CASALARRYEQYF. CDR3 nucleotide sequence: TGTGCCAGCGCGCTCGCGAGGCGGTACGAGCAGTACTTC.

The V call is TRBV27, the J call TRBJ2-7; 12 bases are a match to TRBD1. The CDR3 runs to 15 residues. With V trimmed by 4 bases and J by 5 bases, 6 bases remained unmatched. Germline V gives CDR1 MNHEY, CDR2 SMNVEV (reference sequence). The CDR3 region has the DNA TGTGCCAGCAGTTACCGGGACAGGGGGCGCCACGAGCAGTACTTC. Amino acid sequence: CASSYRDRGRHEQYF.

V gene TRBV18 combines with J gene TRBJ2-5, with 13 bases that match TRBD2. CDR1 is KGHSH and CDR2 is LQKENI in the germline V gene. CDR3 length: 18 amino acids. V lost 3 bases to trimming and J lost 1 base; unmatched junction nucleotides: 8. CDR3 loop: CASSPWTSGSGVQETQYF. The CDR3 nucleotides are TGTGCCAGCTCACCGTGGACTAGCGGGAGCGGGGTCCAAGAGACCCAGTACTTC. Combining the CDR3 with reference TRBV18 and TRBJ2-5 gives the whole variable domain NAGVMQNPRHLVRRRGQEARLRCSPMKGHSHVYWYRQLPEEGLKFMVYLQKENIIDESGMPKERFSAEFPKEGPSILRIQQVVRGDSAAYFCASSPWTSGSGVQETQYFGPGTRLLVL.

The chain carries TRBV27 and TRBJ2-2, with a possible D match to TRBD2 (5 bases). The germline V gene encodes CDR1 MNHEY and CDR2 SMNVEV (reference sequence). Trimming removed 6 bases at V and 2 bases at J, with 10 bases between. The CDR3 loop spans 14 amino acids. The CDR3, as DNA: TGTGCCAGCAGCAACAGACTAAACACCGGGGAGCTGTTTTTT. It specifies CASSNRLNTGELFF.

The rearrangement joins TRBV5-4 to TRBJ1-2; 8 bases are a match to TRBD1. This CDR3 is 12 amino acids long. Unmatched junction bases numbered 7, after V lost 7 bases and J lost 8 bases. Germline loops: CDR1 SGHNT, CDR2 YYREEE (reference sequence). The CDR3 DNA reads as TGTGCCAGCGGGAGGACAGGGCTAGGCTACACCTTC. Amino acid sequence: CASGRTGLGYTF.